The sequence of this TCR beta chain was determined in a study of response to subunit inactivated influenza vaccine. TCRdb redid the calling of the RT-PCR reads with MiXCR, one entry per CDR3 protein. The table shows about 500,000 distinct CDR3 sequences, with 16% occurring only once. A word on this clonotype: Its antigen is undetermined.

The trim removed 6 bases at V and 4 bases at J, leaving 10 bases unmatched. CDR1 is MNHEY, CDR2 SVGAGI, per germline. The CDR3 loop spans 15 amino acids. Study-wide results and limits: Every seasonal influenza vaccination brings in few new T cells, the authors suggested.

The chain couples TRBV6-5 to TRBJ2-3; 7 nucleotides line up with TRBD1. This material consisted of CD4+ T cells sorted from PBMCs, taken less than 30 months after vaccination. The clonotype was recovered from a man aged 50 to 69 who received an inactivated influenza vaccine. The CDR3 region has the DNA TGTGCCAGCAGGTATTACAGGGGCGGTGCAGATACGCAGTATTTT. The encoded protein is CASRYYRGGADTQYF.